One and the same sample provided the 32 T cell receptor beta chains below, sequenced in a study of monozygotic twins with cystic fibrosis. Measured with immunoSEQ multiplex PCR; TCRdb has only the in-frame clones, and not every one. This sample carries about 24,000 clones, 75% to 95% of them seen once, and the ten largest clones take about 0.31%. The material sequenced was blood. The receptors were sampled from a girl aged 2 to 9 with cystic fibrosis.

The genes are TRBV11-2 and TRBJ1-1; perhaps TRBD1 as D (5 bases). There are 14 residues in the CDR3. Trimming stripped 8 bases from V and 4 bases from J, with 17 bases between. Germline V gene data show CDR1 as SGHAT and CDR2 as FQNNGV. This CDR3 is CASLGGAVGTEAFF. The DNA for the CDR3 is TGTGCCAGCCTTGGGGGAGCGGTCGGCACTGAAGCTTTCTTT.

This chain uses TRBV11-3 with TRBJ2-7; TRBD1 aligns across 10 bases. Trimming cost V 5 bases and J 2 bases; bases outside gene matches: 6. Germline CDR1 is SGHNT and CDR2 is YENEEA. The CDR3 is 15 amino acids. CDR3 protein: CASSRGTGVPYEQYF. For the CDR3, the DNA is TGTGCCAGCAGCCGCGGGACAGGGGTCCCCTACGAGCAGTACTTC. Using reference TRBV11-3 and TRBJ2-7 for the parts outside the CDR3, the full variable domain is EAGVVQSPRYKIIEKKQPVAFWCNPISGHNTLYWYLQNLGQGPELLIRYENEEAVDDSQLPKDRFSAERLKGVDSTLKIQPAELGDSAVYLCASSRGTGVPYEQYFGPGTRLTVT.

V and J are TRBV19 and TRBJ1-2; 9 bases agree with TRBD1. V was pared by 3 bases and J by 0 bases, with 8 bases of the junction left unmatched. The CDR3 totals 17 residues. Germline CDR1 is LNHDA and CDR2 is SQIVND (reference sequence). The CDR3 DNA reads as TGTGCCAGTAGTATGGCCGGGACAGGGATAGCTAACTATGGCTACACCTTC. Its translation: CASSMAGTGIANYGYTF.

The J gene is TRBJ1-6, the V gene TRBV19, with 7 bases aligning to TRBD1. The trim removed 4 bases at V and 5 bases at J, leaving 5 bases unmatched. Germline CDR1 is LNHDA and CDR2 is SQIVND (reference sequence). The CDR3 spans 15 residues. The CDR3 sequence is CASSNRGGNNSPLHF. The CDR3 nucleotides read TGTGCCAGTAGTAACAGGGGTGGAAATAATTCACCCCTCCACTTT.

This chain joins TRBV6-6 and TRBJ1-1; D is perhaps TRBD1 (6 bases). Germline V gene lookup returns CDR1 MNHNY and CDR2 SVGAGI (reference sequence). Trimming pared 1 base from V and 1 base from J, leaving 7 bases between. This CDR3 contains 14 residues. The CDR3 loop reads CASSYWDKNTEAFF. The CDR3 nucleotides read TGTGCCAGCAGTTACTGGGACAAGAACACTGAAGCTTTCTTT.

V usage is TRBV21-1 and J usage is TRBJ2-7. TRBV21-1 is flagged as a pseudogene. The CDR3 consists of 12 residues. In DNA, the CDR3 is TGTGCCAGCAGCAAAGTGCGTGGGACGCAGTACTTC. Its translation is CASSKVRGTQYF.

CDR3: CASSPRTGDPNYGYTF. The CDR3 DNA is TGTGCCAGCAGCCCCAGGACAGGGGACCCTAACTATGGCTACACCTTC. This rearrangement joins TRBV14 to TRBJ1-2, with 9 bases lining up with TRBD1. This CDR3 has 16 amino acids. Trimming removed 4 bases from V and 0 bases from J; junction bases left unmatched: 6. From germline, CDR1 is SGHDN and CDR2 FVKESK. The full variable domain, rest sourced from reference TRBV14 and TRBJ1-2, is EAGVTQFPSHSVIEKGQTVTLRCDPISGHDNLYWYRRVMGKEIKFLLHFVKESKQDESGMPNNRFLAERTGGTYSTLKVQPAELEDSGVYFCASSPRTGDPNYGYTFGSGTRLTVV.

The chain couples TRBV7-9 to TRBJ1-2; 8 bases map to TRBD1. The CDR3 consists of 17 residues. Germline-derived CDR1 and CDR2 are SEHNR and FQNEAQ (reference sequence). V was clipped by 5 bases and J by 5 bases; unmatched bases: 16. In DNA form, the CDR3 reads TGTGCCAGCAGCCAAGCCGGGACAGGACCCTCTGGGTATGGCTACACCTTC. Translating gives CASSQAGTGPSGYGYTF. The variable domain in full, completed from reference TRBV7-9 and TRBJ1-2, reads DTGVSQNPRHKITKRGQNVTFRCDPISEHNRLYWYRQTLGQGPEFLTYFQNEAQLEKSRLLSDRFSAERPKGSFSTLEIQRTEQGDSAMYLCASSQAGTGPSGYGYTFGSGTRLTVV.

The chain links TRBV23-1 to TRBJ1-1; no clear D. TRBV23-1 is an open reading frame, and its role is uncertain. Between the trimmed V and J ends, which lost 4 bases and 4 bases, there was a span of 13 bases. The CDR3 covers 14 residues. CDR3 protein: CASSLLGQFTEAFF. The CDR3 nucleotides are TGCGCCAGCAGTCTTCTCGGGCAGTTCACTGAAGCTTTCTTT.

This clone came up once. CDR3 region: CASSSSTQGGTEAFF. Here the CDR3 DNA reads TGTGCCAGCAGCTCCTCAACCCAGGGGGGCACTGAAGCTTTCTTT. J is TRBJ1-1 and V is TRBV25-1, with 7 bases that match TRBD1. Germline CDR1 reads MGHDK; CDR2 reads SYGVNS. After removal of 6 bases from V and 4 bases from J, the junction contained 11 bases not matched to a gene. The length of the CDR3 is 15 residues. Full variable domain (rest looked up from reference TRBV25-1 and TRBJ1-1): EADIYQTPRYLVIGTGKKITLECSQTMGHDKMYWYQQDPGMELHLIHYSYGVNSTEKGDLSSESTVSRIRTEHFPLTLESARPSHTSQYLCASSSSTQGGTEAFFGQGTRLTVV.

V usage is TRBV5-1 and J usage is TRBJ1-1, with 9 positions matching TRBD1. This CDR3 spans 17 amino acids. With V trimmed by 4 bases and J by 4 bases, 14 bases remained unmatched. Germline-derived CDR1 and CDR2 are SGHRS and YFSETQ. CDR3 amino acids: CASSLGQGSGSGTEAFF. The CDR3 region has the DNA TGCGCCAGCAGCCTGGGACAGGGTAGTGGGTCGGGCACTGAAGCTTTCTTT.

Here the CDR3 DNA reads TGTGCCAGCAGCTTAGGCATTCTCTACGAGCAGTACTTC. Translation: CASSLGILYEQYF. The V gene is TRBV7-8, the J gene TRBJ2-7, with unresolved D. Germline V gene data show CDR1 as SGHVS and CDR2 as FQNEAQ. This CDR3 has 13 amino acids. Between the trimmed V and J ends, which lost 1 base and 3 bases, there was a span of 7 bases.

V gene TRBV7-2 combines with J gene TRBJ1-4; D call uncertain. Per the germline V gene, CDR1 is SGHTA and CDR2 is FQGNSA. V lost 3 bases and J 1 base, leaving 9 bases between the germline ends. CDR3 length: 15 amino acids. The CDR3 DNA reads TGTGCCAGCAGCTTCGGTGGCGGAACTAATGAAAAACTGTTTTTT. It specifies CASSFGGGTNEKLFF. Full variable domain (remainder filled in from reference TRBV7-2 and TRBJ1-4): GAGVSQSPSNKVTEKGKDVELRCDPISGHTALYWYRQSLGQGLEFLIYFQGNSAPDKSGLPSDRFSAERTGGSVSTLTIQRTQQEDSAVYLCASSFGGGTNEKLFFGSGTQLSVL.

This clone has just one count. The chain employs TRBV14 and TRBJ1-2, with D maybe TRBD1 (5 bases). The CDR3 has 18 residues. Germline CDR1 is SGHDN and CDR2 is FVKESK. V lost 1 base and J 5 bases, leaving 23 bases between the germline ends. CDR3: CASSQGPSGTSRGYGYTF. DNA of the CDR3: TGTGCCAGCAGCCAAGGTCCCTCAGGGACTTCCCGGGGGTATGGCTACACCTTC.

CDR3 bases: TGCGCCAGCAGCCAAGCGGCGACAGGGGGCACTGAAAAACTGTTTTTT. Translating gives CASSQAATGGTEKLFF. This chain joins TRBV4-1 and TRBJ1-4; 10 bases are a match to TRBD1. The CDR3 contains 16 residues. V lost 1 base to trimming and J lost 7 bases; unmatched junction nucleotides: 6. Looked up from germline, CDR1 is MGHRA and CDR2 is YSYEKL.

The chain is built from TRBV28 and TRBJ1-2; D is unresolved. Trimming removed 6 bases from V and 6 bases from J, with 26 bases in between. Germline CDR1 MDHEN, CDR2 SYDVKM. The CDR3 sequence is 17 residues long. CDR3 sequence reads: CASSTERGISQQNGYTF. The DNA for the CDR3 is TGTGCCAGCAGCACCGAGAGAGGCATCTCTCAGCAAAATGGCTACACCTTC.

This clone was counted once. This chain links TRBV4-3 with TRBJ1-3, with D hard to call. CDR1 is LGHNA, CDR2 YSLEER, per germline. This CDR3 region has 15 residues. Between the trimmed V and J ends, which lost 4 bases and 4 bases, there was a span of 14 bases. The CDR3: CASSLEYSAGNTIYF. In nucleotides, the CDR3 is TGCGCCAGCAGCCTAGAGTACAGCGCCGGAAACACCATATATTTT.

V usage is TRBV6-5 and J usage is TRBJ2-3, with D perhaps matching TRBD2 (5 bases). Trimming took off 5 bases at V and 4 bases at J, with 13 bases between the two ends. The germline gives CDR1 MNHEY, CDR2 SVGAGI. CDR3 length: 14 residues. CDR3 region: CASSPGLAADTQYF. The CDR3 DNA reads TGTGCCAGCAGTCCCGGGCTAGCAGCAGATACGCAGTATTTT.

The CDR3 spells CASSYLSGPSNEKLFF. The CDR3 nucleotides read TGTGCCAGCAGCTACCTATCAGGGCCATCTAATGAAAAACTGTTTTTT. The chain joins TRBV7-9 to TRBJ1-4; D may be TRBD1 (5 bases). The V end lost 4 bases, the J end lost 3 bases, and 15 bases lay between the germline ends. The CDR3 extends over 16 amino acids. From germline, CDR1 is SEHNR and CDR2 FQNEAQ (reference sequence).

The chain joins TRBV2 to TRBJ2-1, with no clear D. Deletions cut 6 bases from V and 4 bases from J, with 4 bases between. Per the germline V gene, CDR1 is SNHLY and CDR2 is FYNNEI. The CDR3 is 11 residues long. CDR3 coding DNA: TGTGCCAGCAGGCTGTACAATGAGCAGTTCTTC. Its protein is CASRLYNEQFF.

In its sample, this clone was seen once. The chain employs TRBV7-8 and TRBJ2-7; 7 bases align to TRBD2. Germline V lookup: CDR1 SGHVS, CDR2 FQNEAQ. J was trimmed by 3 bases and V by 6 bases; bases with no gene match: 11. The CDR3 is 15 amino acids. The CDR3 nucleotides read TGTGCCAGCAGGACCTCGATCGGCGGGGGCTACGAGCAGTACTTC. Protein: CASRTSIGGGYEQYF.

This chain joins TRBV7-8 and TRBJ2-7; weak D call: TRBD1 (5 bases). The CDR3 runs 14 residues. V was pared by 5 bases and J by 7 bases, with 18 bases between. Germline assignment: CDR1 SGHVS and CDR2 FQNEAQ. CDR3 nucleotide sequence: TGTGCCAGCAGCACCCAGGGCTACCCGAGTGAGCAGTACTTC. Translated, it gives CASSTQGYPSEQYF.

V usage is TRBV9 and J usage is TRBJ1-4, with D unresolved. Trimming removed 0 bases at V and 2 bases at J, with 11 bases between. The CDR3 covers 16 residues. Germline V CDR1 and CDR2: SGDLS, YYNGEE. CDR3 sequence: CASSVGTQATNEKLFF. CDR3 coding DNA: TGTGCCAGCAGCGTAGGGACGCAGGCCACTAATGAAAAACTGTTTTTT.

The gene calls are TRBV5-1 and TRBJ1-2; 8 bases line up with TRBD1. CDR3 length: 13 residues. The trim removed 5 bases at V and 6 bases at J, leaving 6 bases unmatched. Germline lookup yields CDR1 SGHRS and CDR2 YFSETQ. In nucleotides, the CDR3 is TGCGCCAGCAGAATGGAGACAGGGGATGGCTACACCTTC. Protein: CASRMETGDGYTF.

CDR3 nucleotides: TGTGCCAGCAGCCAAGATTTGTTCAAGCAAAATGGCTACACCTTC. Translation gives CASSQDLFKQNGYTF. The chain has TRBV14 and TRBJ1-2; D remains ambiguous. The germline gives CDR1 SGHDN, CDR2 FVKESK. The V end lost 0 bases, the J end lost 6 bases, and 14 bases lay between the germline ends. The CDR3 contains 15 residues.

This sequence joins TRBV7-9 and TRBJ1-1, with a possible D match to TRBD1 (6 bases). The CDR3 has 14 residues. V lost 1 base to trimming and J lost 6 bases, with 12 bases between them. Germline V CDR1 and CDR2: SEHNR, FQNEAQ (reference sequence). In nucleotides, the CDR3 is TGTGCCAGCAGCTTAGAACAGGGAGAACCTGAAGCTTTCTTT. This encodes CASSLEQGEPEAFF.

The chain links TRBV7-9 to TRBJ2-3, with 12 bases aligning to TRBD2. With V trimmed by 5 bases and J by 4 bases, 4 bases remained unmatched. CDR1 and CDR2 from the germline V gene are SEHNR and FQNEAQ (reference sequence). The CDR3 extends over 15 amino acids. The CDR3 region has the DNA TGTGCCAGCAGCCTTAGACTAGCGGGGGCAGATACGCAGTATTTT. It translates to CASSLRLAGADTQYF.

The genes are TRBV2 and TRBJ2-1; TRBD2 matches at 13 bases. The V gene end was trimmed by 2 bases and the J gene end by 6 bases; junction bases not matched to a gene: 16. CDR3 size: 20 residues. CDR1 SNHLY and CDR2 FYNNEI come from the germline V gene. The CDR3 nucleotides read TGTGCCAGCAGTGAACCCTACCGACGGGCTGGGACTAGCGGGGTCAATGAGCAGTTCTTC. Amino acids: CASSEPYRRAGTSGVNEQFF.

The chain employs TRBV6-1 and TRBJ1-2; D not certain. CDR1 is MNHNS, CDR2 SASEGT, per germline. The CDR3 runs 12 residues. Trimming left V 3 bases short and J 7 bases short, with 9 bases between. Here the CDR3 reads CASSDAGIGYTF. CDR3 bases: TGTGCCAGCAGTGATGCCGGCATTGGCTACACCTTC.

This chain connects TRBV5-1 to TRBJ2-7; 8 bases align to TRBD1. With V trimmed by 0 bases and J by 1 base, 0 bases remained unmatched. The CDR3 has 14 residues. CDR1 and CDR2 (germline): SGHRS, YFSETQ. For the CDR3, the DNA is TGCGCCAGCAGCTTGGGACAGGGGTCCTACGAGCAGTACTTC. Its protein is CASSLGQGSYEQYF. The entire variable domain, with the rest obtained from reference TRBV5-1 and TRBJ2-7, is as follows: KAGVTQTPRYLIKTRGQQVTLSCSPISGHRSVSWYQQTPGQGLQFLFEYFSETQRNKGNFPGRFSGRQFSNSRSEMNVSTLELGDSALYLCASSLGQGSYEQYFGPGTRLTVT.

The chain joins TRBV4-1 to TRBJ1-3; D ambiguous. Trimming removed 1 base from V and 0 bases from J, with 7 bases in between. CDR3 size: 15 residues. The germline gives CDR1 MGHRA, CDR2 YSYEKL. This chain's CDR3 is CASSQGSRSGNTIYF. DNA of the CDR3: TGCGCCAGCAGCCAAGGGAGTCGCTCTGGAAACACCATATATTTT.

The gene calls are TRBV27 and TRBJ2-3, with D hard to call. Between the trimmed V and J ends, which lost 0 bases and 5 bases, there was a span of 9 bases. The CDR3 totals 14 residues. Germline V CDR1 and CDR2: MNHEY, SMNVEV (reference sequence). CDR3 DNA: TGTGCCAGCAGTTTATCGGTAGCCGGAGATACGCAGTATTTT. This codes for CASSLSVAGDTQYF.